Ten or more counts support the clone carrying this TCR beta chain. What it recognizes is unknown. This sample is part of a study of shared clonotypes between healthy human individuals. About the research overall: Plates per donor: three CD4 naive, three CD4 memory, two CD8 naive, one CD8 memory.

Study-wide results and limits: Non-shared clonotypes displayed generation probabilities falling below those of clonotypes present in all four donors. Sequencing depth was predicted to influence how clonotypes are shared among donors. Sampling included only blood; tissue repertoires likely differ.

Sequencing was performed with immunoSEQ multiplex PCR; in TCRdb, only in-frame clones are kept and a portion is missing. The sample has hundreds of thousands of clones; 73% are singletons. Germline CDR1 is SEHNR and CDR2 is FQNEAQ (reference sequence). The CDR3 length is 14 residues. V lost 5 bases, J lost 8 bases, and 15 bases lay in between. The sample was memory CD4+ T cells sorted from blood. Subset noted: CD45RA-negative fraction. The receptor's source is a woman in her twenties or thirties in good health. V is TRBV7-9 and J is TRBJ2-2; D is possibly TRBD1 or TRBD2 (5 bases each). The CDR3 coding sequence is TGTGCCAGCAGCCGGGACGGGGCAACTGGGGAGCTGTTTTTT. Protein product: CASSRDGATGELFF.